These 32 T cell receptor beta chains were all obtained from the same sample, sequenced in a study of T-cell reconstitution after alpha-beta-depleted transplantation in children. As it was prepared, the TCRbeta library received unique molecular identifiers. TCRdb re-analysed the PCR reads in MiXCR, keeping a single row per CDR3 protein. Among about 540,000 distinct CDR3 sequences listed, 25% to 30% were seen once. Sample: PBMCs, taken before TCRalphabeta/CD19-depleted stem cell transplant. Receptors were obtained from a boy in the first two years of life with Wiskott-Aldrich syndrome, due to receive a stem cell transplant.

This clonotype has a handful of counts. The V and J genes are TRBV18 and TRBJ1-2, with 7 bases fitting TRBD1. CDR3 length: 16 residues. With 2 bases clipped from V and 2 bases from J, the junction kept 8 bases outside the gene matches. Per the germline V gene, CDR1 is KGHSH and CDR2 is LQKENI. In DNA form, the CDR3 reads TGTGCCAGCTCACCAAGGCCCGACAGGGTAAACTATGGCTACACCTTC. Translation: CASSPRPDRVNYGYTF.

V gene TRBV2 combines with J gene TRBJ2-7, with 8 bases lining up with TRBD1. This CDR3 has 13 amino acids. V dropped 6 bases and J dropped 3; count of bases not matched to a gene: 4. The germline CDR1 and CDR2 sequences are SNHLY and FYNNEI. CDR3 region: CASRTGGFYEQYF. CDR3 DNA sequence: TGTGCCAGCAGAACAGGGGGTTTCTACGAGCAGTACTTC. Full variable domain (remainder filled in from reference TRBV2 and TRBJ2-7): EPEVTQTPSHQVTQMGQEVILRCVPISNHLYFYWYRQILGQKVEFLVSFYNNEISEKSEIFDDQFSVERPDGSNFTLKIRSTKLEDSAMYFCASRTGGFYEQYFGPGTRLTVT.

This rearrangement joins TRBV20-1 to TRBJ2-7; TRBD2 matches 7 bases. The V segment lost 3 bases and the J segment 4 bases; nucleotides outside the gene matches: 12. The CDR3 is made up of 15 amino acids. Germline-derived CDR1 and CDR2 are DFQATT and SNEGSKA (reference sequence). CDR3 nucleotides: TGCAGTGCTAGTCCTCTAAGCGGGATAACATACGAGCAGTACTTC. Its translation: CSASPLSGITYEQYF.

The chain has TRBV5-1 and TRBJ2-3; TRBD1 agrees at 8 bases. V was clipped by 0 bases and J by 3 bases; unmatched bases: 3. This CDR3 has 15 amino acids. CDR1 and CDR2 from the germline V gene are SGHRS and YFSETQ. In DNA, the CDR3 is TGCGCCAGCAGCTTGGGACAGGGGCAGACAGATACGCAGTATTTT. Translation gives CASSLGQGQTDTQYF.

The V gene is TRBV4-1, the J gene TRBJ2-4; TRBD2 matches at 8 bases. With 3 bases clipped from V and 8 bases from J, the junction kept 12 bases outside the gene matches. The germline gives CDR1 MGHRA, CDR2 YSYEKL. The CDR3 length is 16 residues. The CDR3 DNA follows: TGCGCCAGCAGCCACCAGCTACATAGCGGGACCCACATTCAGTACTTC. This codes for CASSHQLHSGTHIQYF.

The chain joins TRBV15 to TRBJ2-2; D is unresolved. The CDR3 totals 16 residues. V lost 0 bases to trimming and J lost 1 base, with 9 bases between them. CDR1 LNHNV and CDR2 YYDKDF come from the germline V gene (reference sequence). The CDR3: CATSRDVRKNTGELFF. CDR3 nucleotides: TGTGCCACCAGCAGAGATGTCAGGAAGAACACCGGGGAGCTGTTTTTT.

This clonotype was seen only a few times. The genes are TRBV27 and TRBJ2-7; possible D gene TRBD1, 6 bases. V lost 4 bases to trimming and J lost 6 bases, with 13 bases between them. Germline V CDR1 and CDR2: MNHEY, SMNVEV (reference sequence). This CDR3 region has 13 residues. Here the CDR3 reads CASSWYREGEQYF. In DNA form, the CDR3 reads TGTGCCAGCAGTTGGTACAGGGAAGGCGAGCAGTACTTC.

This clonotype was seen many times. The V call is TRBV4-1, the J call TRBJ2-5; tentative D call: TRBD1 (6 bases). The germline V and J ends were trimmed by 1 base and 5 bases, with 17 bases remaining between them. The CDR3 runs to 16 residues. Per germline, CDR1 MGHRA and CDR2 YSYEKL. The CDR3 is CASSQAIDRRWETQYF. In DNA form, the CDR3 reads TGCGCCAGCAGCCAAGCGATAGACAGGAGGTGGGAGACCCAGTACTTC.

The CDR3 nucleotides are TGTGCCAGCAGCCAGGGACTAGCGGGAGGGCCGTTCCACAATGAGCAGTTCTTC. It codes for CASSQGLAGGPFHNEQFF. The gene calls are TRBV11-1 and TRBJ2-1; 16 nucleotides line up with TRBD2. Per the germline V gene, CDR1 is SGHAT and CDR2 is FQDESV (reference sequence). This CDR3 spans 18 amino acids. V lost 5 bases, J lost 5 bases, and 9 bases stayed unmatched.

This clonotype was seen a few times. The chain uses TRBV28 and TRBJ1-1, with a tentative D call TRBD1 (6 bases). CDR1 and CDR2 from the germline V gene are MDHEN and SYDVKM. The V end lost 1 base, the J end lost 6 bases, and 12 bases lay between the germline ends. The length of the CDR3 is 14 residues. The CDR3 nucleotides read TGTGCCAGCAGTTTATTACAGGGACGGGCTGAAGCTTTCTTT. Its translation is CASSLLQGRAEAFF. Supplemented by reference TRBV28 and TRBJ1-1, the full variable domain reads DVKVTQSSRYLVKRTGEKVFLECVQDMDHENMFWYRQDPGLGLRLIYFSYDVKMKEKGDIPEGYSVSREKKERFSLILESASTNQTSMYLCASSLLQGRAEAFFGQGTRLTVV.

Details on this clonotype: The junction differs from germline at one of its ends, possibly a read error. The V and J genes are TRBV4-2 and TRBJ2-3; the match to TRBD2 covers 7 bases. Germline V lookup: CDR1 LGHNA, CDR2 YNFKEQ. CDR3 length equals 15 residues. CDR3 nucleotides: TGTGGCAGCAGCCAAAATCTAGCGGAGGGTGATACGCAGTATTTT. This codes for CGSSQNLAEGDTQYF.

This clonotype occurred a few times. The chain joins TRBV28 to TRBJ2-3, with unresolved D. CDR1 is MDHEN and CDR2 is SYDVKM in the germline V gene. This CDR3 region has 13 residues. The V end was cut by 5 bases, the J end by 1 base, with 7 bases between. CDR3 loop: CASSPLRTDTQYF. In DNA form, the CDR3 reads TGTGCCAGCAGTCCCCTTCGCACAGATACGCAGTATTTT.

V and J are TRBV20-1 and TRBJ2-5; 15 nucleotides align to TRBD2. The germline CDR1 and CDR2 sequences are DFQATT and SNEGSKA (reference sequence). This CDR3 spans 17 amino acids. V lost 3 bases, J lost 5 bases, and 10 bases stayed unmatched. Here the CDR3 reads CSARLRTSGRARETQYF. CDR3 sequence (DNA): TGCAGTGCTAGGCTCCGGACTAGCGGGAGGGCCCGGGAGACCCAGTACTTC.

The rearrangement uses TRBV4-2 and TRBJ2-5; D is perhaps TRBD2 (6 bases). This CDR3 region has 15 residues. Germline loops: CDR1 LGHNA, CDR2 YNFKEQ. Deletions cut 0 bases from V and 4 bases from J, with 12 bases between. The CDR3 loop is CASSQDSAGGETQYF. The DNA for the CDR3 is TGTGCCAGCAGCCAAGATTCAGCGGGCGGAGAGACCCAGTACTTC.

This clonotype has a handful of counts. V is TRBV5-4 and J is TRBJ2-1; no reliable D call. Deletions cut 0 bases from V and 5 bases from J, with 9 bases between. CDR1 SGHNT and CDR2 YYREEE come from the germline V gene (reference sequence). This CDR3 is 14 amino acids long. Here the CDR3 reads CASSLEVRNNEQFF. DNA of the CDR3: TGTGCCAGCAGCTTGGAGGTGCGTAACAATGAGCAGTTCTTC.

This clonotype has more than one count but fewer than ten. CDR3 in amino acids: CASSLGKSGRRDQQFF. The CDR3 coding sequence is TGTGCCAGCAGCTTAGGGAAGAGCGGGAGGCGCGATCAGCAGTTCTTC. The chain recombines TRBV7-9 with TRBJ2-1, with TRBD2 matching over 9 bases. Germline CDR1 SEHNR, CDR2 FQNEAQ (reference sequence). There are 16 residues in the CDR3. The ends lost 1 base at V and 11 bases at J; junction bases unmatched: 12.

The chain carries TRBV5-1 and TRBJ2-5, with 9 bases lining up with TRBD1. In germline, CDR1 is SGHRS, CDR2 YFSETQ. V dropped 3 bases and J dropped 2; count of bases not matched to a gene: 8. The length of the CDR3 is 16 residues. CDR3 residues: CASSYGTGNRQETQYF. CDR3 nucleotide sequence: TGCGCCAGCAGCTACGGGACAGGGAATAGGCAAGAGACCCAGTACTTC.

The rearrangement uses TRBV5-5 and TRBJ2-2; 11 bases align to TRBD1. Germline CDR1 reads SGHKS; CDR2 reads YYEKEE (reference sequence). V lost 4 bases, J lost 4 bases, and 6 bases stayed unmatched. This CDR3 contains 16 residues. CDR3 sequence reads: CASSPLGTGGTGELFF. The CDR3 coding sequence is TGTGCCAGCAGCCCACTTGGGACAGGGGGCACCGGGGAGCTGTTTTTT.

There are a few counts of this clonotype. CDR3 amino acids: CASSPRPSRGNTGELFF. The CDR3 nucleotides read TGTGCCAGCAGCCCAAGGCCCTCCAGGGGGAACACCGGGGAGCTGTTTTTT. The V and J genes are TRBV3-1 and TRBJ2-2; the D gene is possibly TRBD1 (6 bases). This CDR3 has 17 amino acids. Germline V gene data show CDR1 as LGHDT and CDR2 as YNNKEL (reference sequence). The V and J ends lost 4 bases and 1 base respectively, with 16 bases between them. The full variable domain, completed using reference TRBV3-1 and TRBJ2-2, is DTAVSQTPKYLVTQMGNDKSIKCEQNLGHDTMYWYKQDSKKFLKIMFSYNNKELIINETVPNRFSPKSPDKAHLNLHINSLELGDSAVYFCASSPRPSRGNTGELFFGEGSRLTVL.

The rearrangement joins TRBV28 to TRBJ1-5; D gene ambiguous. With 8 bases removed from V and 0 bases from J, the gap between germline ends came to 11 bases. Germline values: CDR1 MDHEN, CDR2 SYDVKM. The CDR3 has 14 amino acids. CDR3 region: CASSGRYSNQPQHF. In DNA, the CDR3 is TGTGCCAGCTCTGGACGGTATAGCAATCAGCCCCAGCATTTT.

This clonotype was picked up a small number of times. This rearrangement joins TRBV5-1 to TRBJ2-2; D unresolved. Germline V gene lookup returns CDR1 SGHRS and CDR2 YFSETQ. The CDR3 runs to 14 residues. V was trimmed by 4 bases and J by 3 bases, leaving 10 bases between them. CDR3: CASSIPSHTGELFF. The CDR3 DNA follows: TGCGCCAGCAGCATCCCGTCACACACCGGGGAGCTGTTTTTT.

DNA for the CDR3: TGCAGCGTGGCAGGACTAGCGGTCAGAGAGCAGTTCTTC. It specifies CSVAGLAVREQFF. The chain carries TRBV29-1 and TRBJ2-1; 10 positions match TRBD2. The CDR3 sequence is 13 residues long. The J segment lost 10 bases and the V segment lost 6 bases, leaving 9 bases of the junction unmatched. CDR1 is SQVTM and CDR2 is ANQGSEA in the germline V gene.

A few counts support this clonotype. The chain is built from TRBV6-4 and TRBJ2-1; 12 bases fit TRBD2. Germline-derived CDR1 and CDR2 are MRHNA and SNTAGT. Germline trimming cut 0 bases from V and 4 bases from J; bases unmatched to any gene: 7. The CDR3 loop spans 18 amino acids. The CDR3 spells CASSDSPRLAGAYNEQFF. The CDR3 coding sequence is TGTGCCAGCAGTGACTCCCCTAGACTAGCGGGAGCATACAATGAGCAGTTCTTC.

The chain recombines TRBV27 with TRBJ2-6; D is perhaps TRBD1 (5 bases). The CDR3 has 15 residues. V was clipped by 5 bases and J by 2 bases, with 10 bases between them. CDR1 is MNHEY, CDR2 SMNVEV, per germline (reference sequence). The CDR3 bases are TGTGCCAGCAGTCTCAGGGTAGCTGGGGCCAACGTCCTGACTTTC. Translated: CASSLRVAGANVLTF. Using reference TRBV27 and TRBJ2-6 for the parts outside the CDR3, the full variable domain is EAQVTQNPRYLITVTGKKLTVTCSQNMNHEYMSWYRQDPGLGLRQIYYSMNVEVTDKGDVPEGYKVSRKEKRNFPLILESPSPNQTSLYFCASSLRVAGANVLTFGAGSRLTVL.

This chain uses TRBV12-3 or TRBV12-4 with TRBJ1-3; D is unclear. The CDR3 has 13 residues. V lost 3 bases, J lost 4 bases, and 7 bases lay in between. CDR3 nucleotides: TGTGCCAGCAGTTTTGAAGACGGAAACACCATATATTTT. Its translation is CASSFEDGNTIYF.

This sequence joins TRBV24-1 and TRBJ1-4; D possibly corresponds to TRBD1 (5 bases). CDR1 is KGHDR, CDR2 SFDVKD, per germline. Trimming removed 4 bases at V and 0 bases at J, with 14 bases between. The CDR3 sequence is 17 residues long. CDR3 sequence (DNA): TGTGCCACCAGTGACGCAGGGTCCAGCGCAACTAATGAAAAACTGTTTTTT. Translated: CATSDAGSSATNEKLFF.

This chain links TRBV10-3 with TRBJ2-1; 7 nucleotides line up with TRBD2. The germline gives CDR1 ENHRY, CDR2 SYGVKD. V lost 0 bases, J lost 1 base, and 6 bases stayed unmatched. CDR3 length: 17 amino acids. The CDR3 protein is CAISESILAASYNEQFF. The CDR3 DNA follows: TGTGCCATCAGTGAGTCGATCCTAGCGGCGTCCTACAATGAGCAGTTCTTC.

This rearrangement joins TRBV5-6 to TRBJ1-5; no clear D gene. This CDR3 is 14 amino acids long. The germline gives CDR1 SGHDT, CDR2 YYEEEE. Trimming shortened V by 1 base and J by 0 bases, and 5 bases separated the two germline ends. The CDR3 DNA sequence: TGTGCCAGCAGCTTGAGGTCTAGCAATCAGCCCCAGCATTTT. Translated: CASSLRSSNQPQHF.

This clonotype has just a few counts. CDR3 nucleotide sequence: TGTGCCAGCAGCGTACTAGCGGAGGGGCAGTTCTTC. Protein: CASSVLAEGQFF. The chain joins TRBV7-9 to TRBJ2-1; 8 bases agree with TRBD2. Germline-derived CDR1 and CDR2 are SEHNR and FQNEAQ (reference sequence). Trimming cost V 5 bases and J 12 bases; bases outside gene matches: 6. This CDR3 region has 12 residues.

This sequence joins TRBV27 and TRBJ1-5; tentatively, D is TRBD1 (5 bases). Trimming shortened V by 3 bases and J by 7 bases, and 13 bases separated the two germline ends. The CDR3 is 14 residues long. The V gene's germline CDR1 is MNHEY and CDR2 SMNVEV (reference sequence). In nucleotides, the CDR3 is TGTGCCAGCAGTTTCACCTCAGGGAGCCAGCCCCAGCATTTT. Its translation: CASSFTSGSQPQHF.

This chain links TRBV24-1 with TRBJ2-1; D is possibly TRBD2 (5 bases). With 4 bases removed from V and 7 bases from J, the gap between germline ends came to 22 bases. Germline CDR1 is KGHDR and CDR2 is SFDVKD. The CDR3 contains 17 residues. The CDR3 region is CATSELARGKSRNEQFF. As DNA, the CDR3 is TGTGCCACCAGTGAGTTAGCGAGAGGGAAATCGCGAAATGAGCAGTTCTTC.

This chain connects TRBV7-9 to TRBJ1-5; possible D gene TRBD1, 5 bases. Between the trimmed V and J ends, which lost 1 base and 2 bases, there was a span of 12 bases. CDR3 length: 16 residues. Germline-derived CDR1 and CDR2 are SEHNR and FQNEAQ (reference sequence). The CDR3 loop reads CASSLVTSGGNQPQHF. In DNA, the CDR3 is TGTGCCAGCAGCTTAGTTACGTCGGGGGGCAATCAGCCCCAGCATTTT.